Following are 27 T cell receptor beta chains from one sample sequenced in a study of T-cell memory formation after mild COVID-19. TCRdb reanalysed the 5' RACE reads using MiXCR and keeps one entry per CDR3 protein. The table includes fewer than 450,000 distinct CDR3 sequences, approximately 25% detected once. Source material: PBMCs or a T cell subset sorted from them (not recorded which). The receptor set was obtained from an adult woman who had mild COVID-19 (a few samples of this study predate the infection). Cell type and time point are not known.

The chain recombines TRBV20-1 with TRBJ2-2; the match to TRBD1 covers 8 bases. CDR3 length: 16 residues. After removal of 0 bases from V and 6 bases from J, the junction contained 9 bases not matched to a gene. Per the germline V gene, CDR1 is DFQATT and CDR2 is SNEGSKA (reference sequence). The CDR3 sequence is CSARDFQGARPGELFF. Here the CDR3 DNA reads TGCAGTGCTAGAGATTTCCAGGGGGCGCGTCCCGGGGAGCTGTTTTTT.

This chain uses TRBV19 with TRBJ2-2; tentative D call: TRBD1 (6 bases). V gave up 4 bases and J gave up 0 bases, with 18 bases separating them. Per germline, CDR1 LNHDA and CDR2 SQIVND (reference sequence). There are 18 residues in the CDR3. CDR3 sequence reads: CASSRLVGQFANTGELFF. CDR3 sequence (DNA): TGTGCCAGTAGTAGACTCGTAGGACAGTTCGCGAACACCGGGGAGCTGTTTTTT.

This chain links TRBV29-1 with TRBJ1-5; D perhaps matches TRBD1 (5 bases). Germline loops: CDR1 SQVTM, CDR2 ANQGSEA. The CDR3 loop spans 13 amino acids. V was trimmed by 3 bases and J by 4 bases, leaving 10 bases between them. This chain's CDR3 is CSVEVGGNQPQHF. Here the CDR3 DNA reads TGCAGCGTTGAGGTCGGGGGGAATCAGCCCCAGCATTTT.

The chain is built from TRBV6-4 and TRBJ2-7; TRBD2 aligns across 15 bases. CDR1 is MRHNA and CDR2 is SNTAGT in the germline V gene. J gave up 3 bases and V 7 bases, and 7 bases lay outside the gene matches. CDR3 size: 16 residues. The CDR3 sequence: CASNGTSGGPNYEQYF. DNA of the CDR3: TGTGCCAGCAATGGGACTAGCGGGGGGCCCAACTACGAGCAGTACTTC.

The chain recombines TRBV7-9 with TRBJ1-2, with no clear D. The CDR3 consists of 14 residues. V lost 5 bases, J lost 4 bases, and 14 bases lay in between. The germline V gene has CDR1 SEHNR and CDR2 FQNEAQ (reference sequence). CDR3 amino acids: CASSHSPPPYGYTF. The CDR3, as DNA: TGTGCCAGCAGCCATAGCCCTCCTCCCTATGGCTACACCTTC.

The V gene is TRBV12-3 or TRBV12-4, the J gene TRBJ2-2, with D hard to call. Trimming removed 5 bases from V and 6 bases from J, with 13 bases in between. This CDR3 has 14 amino acids. CDR3 amino acids: CASSPGPGPGELFF. CDR3 nucleotide sequence: TGTGCCAGCAGTCCCGGACCCGGACCCGGGGAGCTGTTTTTT.

The V call is TRBV19, the J call TRBJ2-6; D remains unclear. V lost 3 bases and J 4 bases, leaving 13 bases between the germline ends. Germline values: CDR1 LNHDA, CDR2 SQIVND (reference sequence). This CDR3 contains 16 residues. As DNA, the CDR3 is TGTGCCAGTAGTATGGGCAGCCCCTCCGGGGCCAACGTCCTGACTTTC. Its protein is CASSMGSPSGANVLTF.

V usage is TRBV24-1 and J usage is TRBJ2-1; D could derive from TRBD1 or TRBD2 (5 bases each). Germline CDR1 KGHDR, CDR2 SFDVKD. The CDR3 length is 15 residues. Deletions cut 1 base from V and 9 bases from J, with 15 bases between. The CDR3 reads CATSDFGARVFEQFF. The CDR3 DNA follows: TGTGCCACCAGTGATTTCGGGGCTCGGGTTTTTGAGCAGTTCTTC.

The rearrangement links TRBV5-5 to TRBJ2-1, with D unresolved. V lost 0 bases and J lost 6, with 13 bases in between. Per the germline V gene, CDR1 is SGHKS and CDR2 is YYEKEE (reference sequence). The CDR3 consists of 15 residues. CDR3 sequence: CASSLDPAWGNEQFF. Here the CDR3 DNA reads TGTGCCAGCAGCTTGGATCCAGCGTGGGGCAATGAGCAGTTCTTC.

J is TRBJ2-3 and V is TRBV2; D uncertain. Germline V gives CDR1 SNHLY, CDR2 FYNNEI. Trimming pared 6 bases from V and 0 bases from J, leaving 19 bases between. This CDR3 has 17 amino acids. Here the CDR3 reads CASSTEYQTSSTDTQYF. The DNA of the CDR3 is TGTGCCAGCAGCACAGAGTACCAAACCTCTAGCACAGATACGCAGTATTTT. The full variable domain, completed using reference TRBV2 and TRBJ2-3, is EPEVTQTPSHQVTQMGQEVILRCVPISNHLYFYWYRQILGQKVEFLVSFYNNEISEKSEIFDDQFSVERPDGSNFTLKIRSTKLEDSAMYFCASSTEYQTSSTDTQYFGPGTRLTVL.

This clonotype appeared a few times. CDR3 sequence (DNA): TGCAGTGCTCCAAGCGGCGGTAGTCGCTCCTACAATGAGCAGTTCTTC. Its translation: CSAPSGGSRSYNEQFF. The rearrangement uses TRBV20-1 and TRBJ2-1; TRBD2 is a possible D gene (5 bases). The length of the CDR3 is 16 residues. With 5 bases removed from V and 0 bases from J, the gap between germline ends came to 17 bases. Per germline, CDR1 DFQATT and CDR2 SNEGSKA (reference sequence).

This chain uses TRBV6-2 or TRBV6-3 with TRBJ1-6; D uncertain. Per the germline V gene, CDR1 is MNHEY and CDR2 is SVGEGT. This CDR3 contains 11 residues. Deletions cut 7 bases from V and 14 bases from J, with 12 bases between. The CDR3 protein is CASNNGVALHF. In DNA, the CDR3 is TGTGCCAGCAACAACGGGGTGGCCCTCCACTTT.

This clonotype has at least ten counts. The chain has TRBV7-3 and TRBJ1-1, with a tentative D call TRBD1 (6 bases). Trimming took off 2 bases at V and 4 bases at J, with 17 bases between the two ends. Germline V CDR1 and CDR2: SGHTA, FQGTGA. This CDR3 is built from 16 residues. CDR3 region: CASSLWGAGARTEAFF. Here the CDR3 DNA reads TGTGCCAGCAGCTTATGGGGGGCTGGGGCACGCACTGAAGCTTTCTTT. The variable domain in full, completed from reference TRBV7-3 and TRBJ1-1, reads GAGVSQTPSNKVTEKGKYVELRCDPISGHTALYWYRQSLGQGPEFLIYFQGTGAADDSGLPNDRFFAVRPEGSVSTLKIQRTERGDSAVYLCASSLWGAGARTEAFFGQGTRLTVV.

V is TRBV10-3 and J is TRBJ1-5, with D perhaps matching TRBD1 (6 bases). Germline V gene lookup returns CDR1 ENHRY and CDR2 SYGVKD. This CDR3 contains 13 residues. The V and J ends lost 10 bases and 5 bases respectively, with 15 bases between them. The CDR3 loop reads CATRGRGDQPQHF. The CDR3 DNA sequence: TGTGCCACCCGGGGGAGGGGGGATCAGCCCCAGCATTTT.

The chain uses TRBV5-1 and TRBJ2-7; weak D call: TRBD1 (6 bases). There are 13 residues in the CDR3. CDR1 SGHRS and CDR2 YFSETQ come from the germline V gene. The V end was cut by 0 bases, the J end by 5 bases, with 9 bases between. As DNA, the CDR3 is TGCGCCAGCAGCTTGGATGGGGGCGACGAGCAGTACTTC. It is translated as CASSLDGGDEQYF.

The J gene is TRBJ2-7, the V gene TRBV6-5, with 12 bases lining up with TRBD2. CDR1 MNHEY and CDR2 SVGAGI come from the germline V gene. CDR3 size: 15 residues. V dropped 4 bases and J dropped 5; count of bases not matched to a gene: 6. CDR3: CASSSLAGGTDEQYF. CDR3 sequence (DNA): TGTGCCAGCAGTTCTCTAGCGGGGGGGACGGACGAGCAGTACTTC.

This sequence joins TRBV20-1 and TRBJ2-7, with D unclear. Germline V lookup: CDR1 DFQATT, CDR2 SNEGSKA (reference sequence). Trimming pared 5 bases from V and 2 bases from J, leaving 19 bases between. The CDR3 has 15 amino acids. The CDR3 loop is CSARPGPVVAYEQYF. The CDR3 DNA sequence: TGCAGTGCTCGACCGGGTCCGGTCGTAGCCTACGAGCAGTACTTC.

The V call is TRBV11-2, the J call TRBJ2-3, with no clear D. Trimming took 5 bases from V and 6 from J, leaving 9 bases between them. This CDR3 has 12 residues. CDR1 is SGHAT, CDR2 FQNNGV, per germline. CDR3 protein: CASSPTMDTQYF. The CDR3 nucleotides read TGTGCCAGCAGCCCTACTATGGATACGCAGTATTTT. Filled out from reference TRBV11-2 and TRBJ2-3, the complete variable domain reads EAGVAQSPRYKIIEKRQSVAFWCNPISGHATLYWYQQILGQGPKLLIQFQNNGVVDDSQLPKDRFSAERLKGVDSTLKIQPAKLEDSAVYLCASSPTMDTQYFGPGTRLTVL.

The chain links TRBV20-1 to TRBJ2-1, with a tentative D call TRBD2 (6 bases). Trimming left V 0 bases short and J 4 bases short, with 16 bases between. Germline V lookup: CDR1 DFQATT, CDR2 SNEGSKA (reference sequence). The CDR3 runs 16 residues. The CDR3 nucleotides read TGCAGTGCTAGAGAACGAGCGGGTGCCAGTTACAATGAGCAGTTCTTC. Residues: CSARERAGASYNEQFF.

The chain links TRBV24-1 to TRBJ2-1; D unresolved. The CDR3 sequence is 11 residues long. Germline lookup yields CDR1 KGHDR and CDR2 SFDVKD. Trimming took 9 bases from V and 9 from J, leaving 11 bases between them. The CDR3 protein is CATASYAEQFF. In DNA, the CDR3 is TGTGCCACCGCGTCCTATGCTGAGCAGTTCTTC.

The rearrangement uses TRBV5-1 and TRBJ2-3; D uncertain. Per the germline V gene, CDR1 is SGHRS and CDR2 is YFSETQ. V was pared by 4 bases and J by 6 bases, with 18 bases between. The CDR3 loop spans 15 amino acids. CDR3: CASSIRTYSSDTQYF. CDR3 nucleotide sequence: TGCGCCAGCAGCATCAGAACCTACTCGTCGGATACGCAGTATTTT.

This clonotype has just a few counts. The gene calls are TRBV27 and TRBJ2-5; 8 positions agree with TRBD2. CDR1 and CDR2 from the germline V gene are MNHEY and SMNVEV (reference sequence). V was pared by 8 bases and J by 1 base, with 12 bases of the junction left unmatched. The CDR3 runs 16 residues. In DNA, the CDR3 is TGTGCCAGCCGCGAGAAAGAAGGACTAGCCCAAGAGACCCAGTACTTC. Protein sequence: CASREKEGLAQETQYF.

The V gene is TRBV9, the J gene TRBJ2-4, with D uncertain. The CDR3 length is 15 residues. From germline, CDR1 is SGDLS and CDR2 YYNGEE. The V gene lost 4 bases and the J gene lost 4 bases, with 15 bases spanning the gap. CDR3 in DNA: TGTGCCAGCAGCCCGCCTATATCGGGTAAAAACATTCAGTACTTC. Protein product: CASSPPISGKNIQYF.

This clonotype was found a few times. The V and J genes are TRBV7-8 and TRBJ2-4; D is unresolved. Germline V gene lookup returns CDR1 SGHVS and CDR2 FQNEAQ. The germline V and J ends were trimmed by 0 bases and 1 base, with 13 bases remaining between them. The CDR3 contains 17 residues. CDR3 protein: CASSLAPTTSAKNIQYF. The CDR3 DNA reads as TGTGCCAGCAGCTTAGCGCCGACCACCTCGGCCAAAAACATTCAGTACTTC.

The chain uses TRBV19 and TRBJ2-2; D unresolved. The CDR3 is made up of 14 amino acids. Trimming removed 5 bases from V and 2 bases from J, with 9 bases in between. Per germline, CDR1 LNHDA and CDR2 SQIVND (reference sequence). This CDR3 is CASSRSANTGELFF. The CDR3 nucleotides are TGTGCCAGTAGTCGTAGTGCTAACACCGGGGAGCTGTTTTTT.

The V and J genes are TRBV6-6 and TRBJ2-7; 7 bases match TRBD1. CDR1 MNHNY and CDR2 SVGAGI come from the germline V gene (reference sequence). The junction had 12 bases not matched to a gene; V was cut back by 0 bases and J by 1 base. This CDR3 has 18 residues. CDR3 in amino acids: CASSYSFSRDRQSYEQYF. Written as DNA, the CDR3 is TGTGCCAGCAGTTACTCGTTTTCTCGGGACAGACAGTCCTACGAGCAGTACTTC.

V usage is TRBV5-1 and J usage is TRBJ2-6; 9 bases agree with TRBD1. The CDR3 covers 16 residues. V gave up 4 bases and J gave up 2 bases; unmatched junction bases: 4. Germline loops: CDR1 SGHRS, CDR2 YFSETQ. The CDR3 protein is CASSEGTGTGANVLTF. The CDR3 DNA follows: TGCGCCAGCAGCGAGGGGACAGGGACTGGGGCCAACGTCCTGACTTTC.